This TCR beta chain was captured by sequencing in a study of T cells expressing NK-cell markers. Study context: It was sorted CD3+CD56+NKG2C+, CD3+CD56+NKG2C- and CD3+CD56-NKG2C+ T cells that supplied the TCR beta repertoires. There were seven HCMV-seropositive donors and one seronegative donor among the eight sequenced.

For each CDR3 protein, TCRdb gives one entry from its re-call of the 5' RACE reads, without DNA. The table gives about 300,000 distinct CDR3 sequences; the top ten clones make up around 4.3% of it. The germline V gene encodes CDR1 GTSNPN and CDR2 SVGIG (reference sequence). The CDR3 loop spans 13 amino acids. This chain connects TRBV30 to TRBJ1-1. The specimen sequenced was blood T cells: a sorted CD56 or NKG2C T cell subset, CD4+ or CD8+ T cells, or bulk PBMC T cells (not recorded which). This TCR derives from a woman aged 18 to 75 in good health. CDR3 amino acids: CAWSPSRNTEAFF.